A selection of T cell receptor beta chains follows, all from one sample in a study of a mutant IDH1 vaccine in newly diagnosed glioma. No antigen has been identified for these receptors. Clones were read by immunoSEQ multiplex PCR, and TCRdb kept only the in-frame ones, dropping some. In the table there are about 27,000 clones, 83% of which are singletons. The sequences come from PBMCs, collected from a glioma patient whose treatment included an IDH1 peptide vaccine. The origin of the receptors is a man aged 30 to 39 with glioma. The CDR3 runs from the conserved cysteine through the conserved F or W. Fields, in order: clone size, J gene, V gene, D gene, CDR3 protein, CDR3 DNA. The D gene is left open where the match is weak. Clone sizes are given selectively: once, few, many, or a class where the clone is expanded.

clone size: .
J gene: TRBJ1-2
V gene: TRBV10-3
D gene: .
CDR3 protein: CAISPVGRTPGYTF
CDR3 DNA: TGTGCCATCAGCCCTGTCGGCAGGACCCCAGGCTACACCTTC

clone size: few
J gene: TRBJ2-5
V gene: TRBV28
D gene: TRBD2
CDR3 protein: CASNLAGVEETQYF
CDR3 DNA: TGTGCCAGCAACCTAGCGGGAGTGGAAGAGACCCAGTACTTC

clone size: .
J gene: TRBJ2-1
V gene: TRBV5-1
D gene: TRBD2
CDR3 protein: CASSPTSGGASYNEQFF
CDR3 DNA: TGCGCCAGCAGCCCGACTAGCGGGGGGGCTAGTTACAATGAGCAGTTCTTC

clone size: .
J gene: TRBJ2-3
V gene: TRBV2
D gene: .
CDR3 protein: CASWQGTDTQYF
CDR3 DNA: TGTGCCAGCTGGCAGGGCACAGATACGCAGTATTTT

clone size: .
J gene: TRBJ1-5
V gene: TRBV27
D gene: .
CDR3 protein: CASSLTVDQPQHF
CDR3 DNA: TGTGCCAGCAGTTTGACAGTGGATCAGCCCCAGCATTTT

clone size: .
J gene: TRBJ1-3
V gene: TRBV29-1
D gene: TRBD1
CDR3 protein: CSVLQGAGNTIYF
CDR3 DNA: TGCAGCGTTCTACAGGGGGCTGGAAACACCATATATTTT

clone size: .
J gene: TRBJ2-7
V gene: TRBV2
D gene: .
CDR3 protein: CASTWAVAYEQYF
CDR3 DNA: TGTGCCAGCACTTGGGCGGTGGCCTACGAGCAGTACTTC

clone size: few
J gene: TRBJ2-1
V gene: TRBV5-1
D gene: TRBD2
CDR3 protein: CASSLVGTSGGYNEQFF
CDR3 DNA: TGCGCCAGCAGCTTGGTCGGGACTAGCGGGGGGTACAATGAGCAGTTCTTC

clone size: .
J gene: TRBJ1-6
V gene: TRBV25-1
D gene: .
CDR3 protein: CASSEVGEVSLHF
CDR3 DNA: TGTGCCAGCAGTGAAGTTGGAGAGGTATCCCTCCACTTT

clone size: .
J gene: TRBJ2-7
V gene: TRBV5-1
D gene: TRBD1
CDR3 protein: CASSSQGQNFEQYF
CDR3 DNA: TGCGCCAGCAGCTCTCAGGGACAGAACTTTGAGCAGTACTTC